Listed below are T cell receptor beta chains from one sample, sequenced in a study of blood T cell repertoires in COVID-19. Profiled with immunoSEQ multiplex PCR; TCRdb holds only in-frame clones, not every one. The sample records 50,000 to 60,000 clones, roughly four fifths being singletons. Sequenced input: peripheral blood. The receptors shown here come from a human donor in a cohort sampled during active or convalescent COVID-19. The CDR3 runs from the conserved cysteine through the conserved F or W. D genes are given only for firm matches. Clone size appears in some rows only: once, few, many, or a class for an expanded clone.

V gene: TRBV24-1
clone size: once
D gene: TRBD2
J gene: TRBJ2-1
CDR3 DNA: TGTGCCACCAGTGATCCTCACTCCAAAACTAGCGGGGCGACCAATGAGCAGTTCTTC
CDR3 protein: CATSDPHSKTSGATNEQFF

V gene: TRBV5-4
clone size: once
D gene: TRBD1
J gene: TRBJ1-2
CDR3 DNA: TGTGCCAGCAGCCGGGGACAGGGGGGTGACTATGGCTACACCTTC
CDR3 protein: CASSRGQGGDYGYTF

V gene: TRBV7-2
clone size: -
D gene: -
J gene: TRBJ1-1
CDR3 DNA: TGTGCCAGCAGCGTACAGGGATGGGCTGAAGCTTTCTTT
CDR3 protein: CASSVQGWAEAFF

V gene: TRBV7-6
clone size: -
D gene: TRBD1
J gene: TRBJ2-5
CDR3 DNA: TGTGCCAGCAGCTCCCTCGACAGGGGGACGGGGGAGACCCAGTACTTC
CDR3 protein: CASSSLDRGTGETQYF

V gene: TRBV27
clone size: few
D gene: TRBD2
J gene: TRBJ2-7
CDR3 DNA: TGTGCCAGCAGTGTTACACCGGGACTAACATACGAGCAGTACTTC
CDR3 protein: CASSVTPGLTYEQYF

V gene: TRBV5-6
clone size: -
D gene: TRBD1
J gene: TRBJ2-7
CDR3 DNA: TGTGCCAGCAATCCCAGGGGGCTGGGGGAGCAGTACTTC
CDR3 protein: CASNPRGLGEQYF

V gene: TRBV6-4
clone size: -
D gene: -
J gene: TRBJ2-1
CDR3 DNA: TGTGCCAGCAGTGACACGACTATCTCCAATGAGCAGTTCTTC
CDR3 protein: CASSDTTISNEQFF

V gene: TRBV18
clone size: -
D gene: -
J gene: TRBJ2-1
CDR3 DNA: TGTGCCAGCTCACCTAAGGGGCAAAGCTCCTACAATGAGCAGTTCTTC
CDR3 protein: CASSPKGQSSYNEQFF

V gene: TRBV10-3
clone size: few
D gene: TRBD2
J gene: TRBJ2-5
CDR3 DNA: TGTGCCATCAGTGAGTCGACTACTAGCGGGGGGGGACAAGAGACCCAGTACTTC
CDR3 protein: CAISESTTSGGGQETQYF

V gene: TRBV2
clone size: once
D gene: TRBD1
J gene: TRBJ2-5
CDR3 DNA: TGTGCCAGCAGGGACAGGGGAGAGACCCAGTACTTC
CDR3 protein: CASRDRGETQYF

V gene: TRBV12-3/TRBV12-4
clone size: -
D gene: -
J gene: TRBJ2-7
CDR3 DNA: TGTGCCAGCAGCCTTTCGGTCTACGAGCAGTACTTC
CDR3 protein: CASSLSVYEQYF

V gene: TRBV30
clone size: -
D gene: -
J gene: TRBJ2-3
CDR3 DNA: TGTGCCCGGACCACAGGAACATACACAGATACGCAGTATTTT
CDR3 protein: CARTTGTYTDTQYF

V gene: TRBV7-3
clone size: -
D gene: -
J gene: TRBJ1-6
CDR3 DNA: TGTGCCAGCAGCCTGACAGAGAAGAATTCACCCCTCCACTTT
CDR3 protein: CASSLTEKNSPLHF

V gene: TRBV10-3
clone size: -
D gene: -
J gene: TRBJ1-4
CDR3 DNA: TGTGCCATCAGTGGAGCGGGGGCTGGGACTAATGAAAAACTGTTTTTT
CDR3 protein: CAISGAGAGTNEKLFF

V gene: TRBV2
clone size: -
D gene: TRBD1
J gene: TRBJ1-2
CDR3 DNA: TGTGCCACTACCACTTCGGGACAGGGGGTTAACTATGGCTACACCTTC
CDR3 protein: CATTTSGQGVNYGYTF

V gene: TRBV6-5
clone size: few
D gene: -
J gene: TRBJ2-3
CDR3 DNA: TGTGCCAGCAGGAGCGGGCTTAGCACAGATACGCAGTATTTT
CDR3 protein: CASRSGLSTDTQYF

V gene: TRBV11-1
clone size: -
D gene: -
J gene: TRBJ1-3
CDR3 DNA: TGTGCCAGCAGCGTAACAGGGTCCTCTGGAAACACCATATATTTT
CDR3 protein: CASSVTGSSGNTIYF

V gene: TRBV5-4
clone size: -
D gene: TRBD2
J gene: TRBJ2-5
CDR3 DNA: TGTGCCAGCAGTCAGACTAGCGGTTACCAAGAGACCCAGTACTTC
CDR3 protein: CASSQTSGYQETQYF

V gene: TRBV7-9
clone size: -
D gene: -
J gene: TRBJ1-1
CDR3 DNA: TGTGCCAGCAGCTTTAGGGGCATTGAAGCTTTCTTT
CDR3 protein: CASSFRGIEAFF

V gene: TRBV18
clone size: few
D gene: -
J gene: TRBJ1-1
CDR3 DNA: TGTGCCAGCTCACAATCGGAGATGAACACTGAAGCTTTCTTT
CDR3 protein: CASSQSEMNTEAFF

V gene: TRBV19
clone size: few
D gene: TRBD2
J gene: TRBJ2-1
CDR3 DNA: TGTGCCAGTAGGAGCGGGGGGGTCAGGGATGAGCAGTTCTTC
CDR3 protein: CASRSGGVRDEQFF

V gene: TRBV6-1
clone size: -
D gene: -
J gene: TRBJ1-1
CDR3 DNA: TGTGCCAGCAGTGAATTCCTGGACAAAATCCCTGAAGCTTTCTTT
CDR3 protein: CASSEFLDKIPEAFF

V gene: TRBV2
clone size: -
D gene: -
J gene: TRBJ2-6
CDR3 DNA: TGTGCCAGCAGCGACAGGCTATCTCTGGGGACCAACGTCCTGACTTTC
CDR3 protein: CASSDRLSLGTNVLTF

V gene: TRBV4-1
clone size: -
D gene: TRBD1
J gene: TRBJ1-5
CDR3 DNA: TGCGCCAGCAGACTCAGGGGGGAGAGCAATCAGCCCCAGCATTTT
CDR3 protein: CASRLRGESNQPQHF

V gene: TRBV11-3
clone size: -
D gene: TRBD1
J gene: TRBJ1-1
CDR3 DNA: TGTGCCAGCAGCCGAGGACAGGGGGCCCTACCGAACACTGAAGCTTTCTTT
CDR3 protein: CASSRGQGALPNTEAFF

V gene: TRBV7-8
clone size: -
D gene: TRBD2
J gene: TRBJ2-7
CDR3 DNA: TGTGCCAGCAGCCCCCGGGAGGGCTCCTACGAGCAGTACTTC
CDR3 protein: CASSPREGSYEQYF

V gene: TRBV6-2/TRBV6-3
clone size: -
D gene: TRBD2
J gene: TRBJ2-4
CDR3 DNA: TGTGCCAGCAGTTCTAGCGGAATAGCCAAAAACATTCAGTACTTC
CDR3 protein: CASSSSGIAKNIQYF

V gene: TRBV19
clone size: -
D gene: -
J gene: TRBJ2-1
CDR3 DNA: TGTGCCAGTAGTATGGGAAGGGGCCCCAACAATGAGCAGTTCTTC
CDR3 protein: CASSMGRGPNNEQFF

V gene: TRBV19
clone size: -
D gene: TRBD1
J gene: TRBJ2-2
CDR3 DNA: TGTGCCAGTAGTTCATCGCCGGGACAGGGGGGCTTGGACACCGGGGAGCTGTTTTTT
CDR3 protein: CASSSSPGQGGLDTGELFF

V gene: TRBV27
clone size: -
D gene: TRBD1
J gene: TRBJ1-2
CDR3 DNA: TGTGCCAGCAGTGAACAGGGGTTTGGTACACGGCGCTATGGCTACACCTTC
CDR3 protein: CASSEQGFGTRRYGYTF

V gene: TRBV7-2
clone size: -
D gene: TRBD1
J gene: TRBJ1-1
CDR3 DNA: TGTGCCAGCAGCTTAGGAGGGGGCACGACTGAAGCTTTCTTT
CDR3 protein: CASSLGGGTTEAFF

V gene: TRBV5-4
clone size: -
D gene: -
J gene: TRBJ1-3
CDR3 DNA: TGTGCCAGCAGCTTGGCAACAGATTCTGGAAACACCATATATTTT
CDR3 protein: CASSLATDSGNTIYF

V gene: TRBV19
clone size: few
D gene: TRBD2
J gene: TRBJ2-1
CDR3 DNA: TGTGCCAGTAGTATCAGGCGACTAGCGGGGGGGCGCTATGAGCAGTTCTTC
CDR3 protein: CASSIRRLAGGRYEQFF

V gene: TRBV7-2
clone size: once
D gene: TRBD1
J gene: TRBJ1-3
CDR3 DNA: TGTGCCAGCAGCCCAGACAGGGGCGGAAACACCATATATTTT
CDR3 protein: CASSPDRGGNTIYF

V gene: TRBV12-3/TRBV12-4
clone size: -
D gene: -
J gene: TRBJ1-4
CDR3 DNA: TGTGCCAGCAGTCGGGGGGAAAAACTGTTTTTT
CDR3 protein: CASSRGEKLFF

V gene: TRBV5-1
clone size: few
D gene: TRBD1
J gene: TRBJ2-5
CDR3 DNA: TGCGCCAGCAGCCCTGATGGACAGGGCCAAGAGACCCAGTACTTC
CDR3 protein: CASSPDGQGQETQYF

V gene: TRBV11-2
clone size: once
D gene: TRBD2
J gene: TRBJ2-1
CDR3 DNA: TGTGCCAGCAGCTTACGCCTAGCGGGGGGGAGCTCCTACAATGAGCAGTTCTTC
CDR3 protein: CASSLRLAGGSSYNEQFF